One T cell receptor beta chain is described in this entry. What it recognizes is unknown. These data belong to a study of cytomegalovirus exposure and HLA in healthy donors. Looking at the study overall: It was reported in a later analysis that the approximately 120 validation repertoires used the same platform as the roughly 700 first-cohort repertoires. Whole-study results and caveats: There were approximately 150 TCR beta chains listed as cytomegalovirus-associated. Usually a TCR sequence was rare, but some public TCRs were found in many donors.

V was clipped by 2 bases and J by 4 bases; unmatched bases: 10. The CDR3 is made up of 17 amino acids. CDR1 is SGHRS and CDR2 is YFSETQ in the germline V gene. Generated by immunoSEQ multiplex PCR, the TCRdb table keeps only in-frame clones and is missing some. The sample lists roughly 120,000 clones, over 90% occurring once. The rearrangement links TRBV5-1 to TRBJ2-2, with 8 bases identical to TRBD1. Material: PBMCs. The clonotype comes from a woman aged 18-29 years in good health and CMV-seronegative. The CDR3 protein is CASSFPETGDATGELFF. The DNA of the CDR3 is TGCGCCAGCAGCTTCCCGGAGACAGGGGATGCCACCGGGGAGCTGTTTTTT.